Listed here are 2 T cell receptor beta chains from one sample, sequenced in a study of OX40 agonist ivuxolimab in advanced cancers. Assay: immunoSEQ multiplex PCR; the TCRdb copy retains only in-frame clones and omits some. The sample carries tens of thousands of clones, 89% recorded once. The sequences come from CD4+ or CD8+ T cells sorted from blood, collected in a trial of the OX40 agonist ivuxolimab. The receptors were gathered from an adult with an advanced solid tumor such as melanoma, head and neck, liver or kidney cancer.

J is TRBJ2-1 and V is TRBV6-5; 8 nucleotides align to TRBD2. CDR1 is MNHEY and CDR2 is SVGAGI in the germline V gene. V was clipped by 9 bases and J by 8 bases; unmatched bases: 15. CDR3 length: 15 residues. The CDR3 loop reads CASGHGSGRTDEQFF. The CDR3 bases are TGTGCCAGTGGGCATGGAAGCGGGAGAACAGATGAGCAGTTCTTC.

This clone has a handful of counts. The genes are TRBV7-9 and TRBJ2-5; D unclear. CDR3 length: 15 amino acids. With 0 bases removed from V and 5 bases from J, the gap between germline ends came to 13 bases. Germline CDR1 and CDR2: SEHNR and FQNEAQ (reference sequence). The CDR3 region has the DNA TGTGCCAGCAGCTTAGCAATGGGTTCGTGGGAGACCCAGTACTTC. Translated: CASSLAMGSWETQYF.